This entry describes one TCR beta chain. Its antigen is undetermined. One end of the junction varies from germline; a read error may be responsible. The CDR3 consists of 15 residues. Germline V gene lookup returns CDR1 SGHVS and CDR2 FNYEAQ. TCRdb processed the reads anew with MiXCR; each CDR3 protein has one entry. The data hold roughly 920,000 distinct CDR3 sequences, with approximately 32% observed a single time. This specimen comes from a study of T cell repertoires in cytomegalovirus infection. This clonotype was obtained from a human donor in good health (CMV status not recorded). Some clones in this sample may be carry-over from other donors' samples. Sequenced material: cultured CD8+ T cells from PBMCs, taken from culture after CMV antigen stimulation. The chain carries TRBV7-6 and TRBJ2-7, with no clear D. CDR3 in amino acids: CASSLTKGPSYKQYF. In nucleotides, the CDR3 is TGTGCCAGCAGCTTAACAAAAGGTCCATCCTACAAGCAGTACTTC.